This T cell receptor beta chain emerged from a study of a mutant IDH1 vaccine in newly diagnosed glioma. Overall study findings and caveats: The occurrence of vaccine-induced immune responses was seen in 80% to 95% of patients.

In germline, CDR1 is SGDLS, CDR2 YYNGEE. This CDR3 contains 15 residues. Between the trimmed V and J ends, which lost 2 bases and 2 bases, there was a span of 13 bases. Sample time point: baseline, week 1 (first vaccination visit). The treatment was: pre-vaccination baseline after standard-of-care therapy. Sequencing used immunoSEQ multiplex PCR; TCRdb keeps in-frame clones, though not all of them. The sample lists 85,000 to 100,000 clones; around 90% were seen once. Points on this clone: No antigen is known for it.

The specimen was PBMCs, collected from a glioma patient treated with radiotherapy, temozolomide or both. The receptor comes from a woman aged 45-60 years with glioma. The chain is built from TRBV9 and TRBJ1-1; TRBD1 might be the D (5 bases). CDR3 in DNA: TGTGCCAGCAGCGTTACCGGGACGGAAAACACTGAAGCTTTCTTT. This codes for CASSVTGTENTEAFF.